A single sample is the source of the 6 T cell receptor beta chains below, sequenced in a study of shared clonotypes between healthy human individuals. The method was immunoSEQ multiplex PCR; TCRdb's version includes in-frame clones alone and lacks a portion of them. This sample has about 2 million clones, with about 95% found just once. Naive CD8 populations comprised CD45RO-negative cells positively selected for CCR7, excluding terminally differentiated effector memory CD45RA+ cells. The sample taken for sequencing was naive CD8+ T cells sorted from blood. These receptors all stem from a man aged 18 to 35 in good health.

This clone has a handful of counts. J is TRBJ2-3 and V is TRBV6-5; D remains unclear. The V gene's germline CDR1 is MNHEY and CDR2 SVGAGI. Trimming cost V 2 bases and J 2 bases, with 5 bases left between them. This CDR3 region has 13 residues. The CDR3 sequence: CASSYTDTDTQYF. The CDR3 DNA reads as TGTGCCAGCAGTTACACAGACACAGATACGCAGTATTTT.

CDR3 nucleotides: TGTGCCAGTAGTATAGGTTCCCCCTTGAACACTGAAGCTTTCTTT. Its translation: CASSIGSPLNTEAFF. The chain combines TRBV19 with TRBJ1-1, with D hard to call. Trimming took off 1 base at V and 0 bases at J, with 9 bases between the two ends. Germline-derived CDR1 and CDR2 are LNHDA and SQIVND (reference sequence). The CDR3 consists of 15 residues.

As regards this clone: Other DNA sequences in the sample encode the same CDR3. The V call is TRBV27, the J call TRBJ2-1, with 7 bases fitting TRBD1. Trimming took 6 bases from V and 4 from J; bases not matched to a gene: 6. The CDR3 runs 14 residues. CDR1 and CDR2 (germline): MNHEY, SMNVEV (reference sequence). This chain's CDR3 is CASSPGTAYNEQFF. CDR3 DNA sequence: TGTGCCAGCAGCCCCGGGACAGCGTACAATGAGCAGTTCTTC.

The chain couples TRBV5-3 to TRBJ1-4, with D perhaps matching TRBD1 (5 bases). Being an ORF, TRBV5-3 has a function that is uncertain. V lost 1 base and J 7 bases, leaving 14 bases between the germline ends. The CDR3 spans 15 residues. The CDR3: CARSLKRDRSEKLFF. CDR3 bases: TGTGCCAGAAGCTTGAAAAGGGACCGGAGTGAAAAACTGTTTTTT.

The chain is built from TRBV11-2 and TRBJ2-3, with 8 positions matching TRBD2. Per the germline V gene, CDR1 is SGHAT and CDR2 is FQNNGV. There are 14 residues in the CDR3. V lost 5 bases, J lost 4 bases, and 5 bases stayed unmatched. The CDR3 protein is CASSKTSDPDTQYF. CDR3 coding DNA: TGTGCCAGCAGCAAGACTAGCGACCCAGATACGCAGTATTTT.

The chain links TRBV10-1 to TRBJ2-3; D is unclear. V dropped 2 bases and J dropped 3 bases, with 3 bases sitting between them. Germline V gene data show CDR1 as WNHNN and CDR2 as SYGVQD (reference sequence). CDR3 size: 12 residues. The CDR3 reads CASSEQTDTQYF. CDR3 in DNA: TGCGCCAGCAGTGAGCAAACAGATACGCAGTATTTT.